Presented here are 25 T cell receptor beta chains from one specimen sequenced in a study of OX40 agonist ivuxolimab in advanced cancers. Assay used: immunoSEQ multiplex PCR; TCRdb lists only in-frame clones, some missing. The sample lists about 76,000 clones; approximately 86% were seen once. The sample consisted of CD4+ or CD8+ T cells sorted from blood, taken in a trial of the OX40 agonist ivuxolimab. Receptors originate from an adult with an advanced solid tumor such as melanoma, head and neck, liver or kidney cancer.

The chain has TRBV5-6 and TRBJ1-1, with unresolved D. Trimming removed 1 base from V and 4 bases from J, with 8 bases in between. Germline V gene data show CDR1 as SGHDT and CDR2 as YYEEEE. The CDR3 totals 13 residues. The CDR3 nucleotides are TGTGCCAGCAGCTTGCGGGGTACCACTGAAGCTTTCTTT. It specifies CASSLRGTTEAFF. The variable domain in full, completed from reference TRBV5-6 and TRBJ1-1, reads DAGVTQSPTHLIKTRGQQVTLRCSPKSGHDTVSWYQQALGQGPQFIFQYYEEEERQRGNFPDRFSGHQFPNYSSELNVNALLLGDSALYLCASSLRGTTEAFFGQGTRLTVV.

This clone appeared once. V and J are TRBV7-2 and TRBJ1-2, with 11 bases identical to TRBD1. Germline V gives CDR1 SGHTA, CDR2 FQGNSA. CDR3 length: 14 residues. V shed 4 bases and J 6 bases; nucleotides not matched to a gene: 4. Here the CDR3 DNA reads TGTGCCAGCAGCTCCGGACAGGGGGCACATGGCTACACCTTC. Translated: CASSSGQGAHGYTF.

The chain combines TRBV7-3 with TRBJ2-2; D is unclear. V shed 1 base and J shed 5 bases, with 11 bases lying between them. The CDR3 covers 15 residues. Germline loops: CDR1 SGHTA, CDR2 FQGTGA. As DNA, the CDR3 is TGTGCCAGCAGCTTAAATACAGTCCAGACCGGGGAGCTGTTTTTT. This sequence encodes CASSLNTVQTGELFF.

This chain links TRBV5-1 with TRBJ1-2; TRBD1 agrees at 7 bases. CDR1 is SGHRS, CDR2 YFSETQ, per germline. With V trimmed by 4 bases and J by 8 bases, 14 bases remained unmatched. The CDR3 is made up of 15 amino acids. CDR3 region: CASSQGVAEAGGYTF. The CDR3 coding sequence is TGCGCCAGCAGCCAGGGGGTAGCAGAGGCGGGAGGCTACACCTTC.

The chain employs TRBV10-1 and TRBJ2-7; D may be TRBD1 or TRBD2 (5 bases each). Trimming pared 7 bases from V and 0 bases from J, leaving 25 bases between. The length of the CDR3 is 18 residues. Germline V gene data show CDR1 as WNHNN and CDR2 as SYGVQD (reference sequence). The CDR3 loop is CASIEPGPLCPSSYEQYV. The CDR3 DNA reads as TGCGCCAGCATCGAGCCGGGACCCCTTTGCCCAAGCTCCTACGAGCAGTACGTC.

V is TRBV13 and J is TRBJ2-2; D not certain. Germline V gene lookup returns CDR1 PRHDT and CDR2 FYEKMQ (reference sequence). V was pared by 0 bases and J by 6 bases, with 2 bases between. The CDR3 runs 12 residues. The CDR3 spells CASSLGPGELFF. CDR3 in DNA: TGTGCCAGCAGCTTAGGTCCCGGGGAGCTGTTTTTT. Drawing the rest from reference TRBV13 and TRBJ2-2, the complete variable domain is AAGVIQSPRHLIKEKRETATLKCYPIPRHDTVYWYQQGPGQDPQFLISFYEKMQSDKGSIPDRFSAQQFSDYHSELNMSSLELGDSALYFCASSLGPGELFFGEGSRLTVL.

The rearrangement joins TRBV5-1 to TRBJ2-1; 7 nucleotides agree with TRBD2. Germline values: CDR1 SGHRS, CDR2 YFSETQ. The CDR3 consists of 13 residues. V was pared by 5 bases and J by 2 bases, with 1 base of the junction left unmatched. The CDR3 loop is CASSGGAYNEQFF. CDR3 nucleotides: TGCGCCAGCAGTGGGGGGGCCTACAATGAGCAGTTCTTC.

This clone was seen only once. The rearrangement links TRBV5-1 to TRBJ1-3; D not certain. V dropped 4 bases and J dropped 1 base, with 12 bases sitting between them. This CDR3 comprises 15 residues. Germline CDR1 reads SGHRS; CDR2 reads YFSETQ. The CDR3 here is CASSNRLGSGNTIYF. The CDR3 coding sequence is TGCGCCAGCAGCAATCGACTGGGGTCTGGAAACACCATATATTTT.

V gene TRBV7-9 combines with J gene TRBJ2-1; TRBD2 agrees at 12 bases. The germline V gene encodes CDR1 SEHNR and CDR2 FQNEAQ (reference sequence). The CDR3 has 18 residues. The V segment lost 2 bases and the J segment 8 bases; nucleotides outside the gene matches: 13. DNA for the CDR3: TGTGCCAGCAGCTTACCCATAAGACTAGCGGGGGCCCGGCATGAGCAGTTCTTC. Translating gives CASSLPIRLAGARHEQFF.

The J gene is TRBJ2-3, the V gene TRBV5-4; no reliable D call. Germline V gene data show CDR1 as SGHNT and CDR2 as YYREEE (reference sequence). The ends were cut back, 3 bases at V and 5 bases at J, with 7 bases in the middle. The CDR3 is 12 amino acids. CDR3 DNA sequence: TGTGCCAGCAGCTCCCCCGGAGATACGCAGTATTTT. Encoded protein: CASSSPGDTQYF.

The V call is TRBV7-9, the J call TRBJ1-5; no clear D gene. The CDR3 runs to 12 residues. From germline, CDR1 is SEHNR and CDR2 FQNEAQ (reference sequence). V was pared by 5 bases and J by 9 bases, with 11 bases between. CDR3 protein: CASSPGSLPQHF. Here the CDR3 DNA reads TGTGCCAGCAGCCCAGGAAGCTTGCCCCAGCATTTT.

The CDR3 here is CSTGLDTYNEQFF. For the CDR3, the DNA is TGCAGCACCGGACTAGATACCTACAATGAGCAGTTCTTC. The J gene is TRBJ2-1, the V gene TRBV29-1; 7 nucleotides match TRBD2. Germline loops: CDR1 SQVTM, CDR2 ANQGSEA. The CDR3 consists of 13 residues. V was clipped by 8 bases and J by 2 bases; unmatched bases: 6.

The V and J genes are TRBV6-5 and TRBJ1-2; D possibly corresponds to TRBD1 (5 bases). V lost 7 bases and J 4 bases, leaving 19 bases between the germline ends. This CDR3 comprises 15 residues. Germline V gene lookup returns CDR1 MNHEY and CDR2 SVGAGI. The CDR3 here is CASKRATADSYGYTF. The CDR3 nucleotides are TGTGCCAGCAAGCGAGCGACAGCAGATTCCTATGGCTACACCTTC.

This chain uses TRBV6-6 with TRBJ2-3; D not certain. Looked up from germline, CDR1 is MNHNY and CDR2 is SVGAGI (reference sequence). Trimming removed 2 bases at V and 5 bases at J, with 2 bases between. The CDR3 is 11 residues long. This chain's CDR3 is CASSYKDTQYF. The CDR3 DNA follows: TGTGCCAGCAGTTACAAAGATACGCAGTATTTT.

To note about this clone: Sequence at one end of the junction differs from germline and may be a read error. This chain uses TRBV7-3 with TRBJ2-3; D gene uncertain. Germline assignment: CDR1 SGHTA and CDR2 FQGTGA. The CDR3 runs 15 residues. In DNA, the CDR3 is TGTGCCAGCAGCTTAAATTTTCTCGGTGGGAAGGTTATGGATTTT. Its translation is CASSLNFLGGKVMDF.

About this clone: The sample contains more than one DNA sequence encoding this CDR3. The chain couples TRBV5-1 to TRBJ2-1, with D maybe TRBD1 (5 bases). With 1 base removed from V and 0 bases from J, the gap between germline ends came to 8 bases. The CDR3 is 15 residues long. Per the germline V gene, CDR1 is SGHRS and CDR2 is YFSETQ. The CDR3 nucleotides read TGCGCCAGCAGCTTGACAGGTAGCTCCTACAATGAGCAGTTCTTC. Translation gives CASSLTGSSYNEQFF.

The chain carries TRBV7-9 and TRBJ2-1; a weak D match, TRBD2 (6 bases). V lost 3 bases and J lost 0, with 6 bases in between. Germline CDR1 and CDR2: SEHNR and FQNEAQ (reference sequence). The CDR3 runs to 14 residues. The CDR3 DNA is TGTGCCAGCAGCTTGGACTACTCCTACAATGAGCAGTTCTTC. This translates into CASSLDYSYNEQFF.

This rearrangement joins TRBV5-5 to TRBJ1-1, with TRBD1 identical over 7 bases. Germline lookup yields CDR1 SGHKS and CDR2 YYEKEE (reference sequence). The J segment lost 1 base and the V segment lost 2 bases, leaving 5 bases of the junction unmatched. The CDR3 totals 15 residues. CDR3 bases: TGTGCCAGCAGCTTAGGGGGCCCTGAGAACACTGAAGCTTTCTTT. This translates into CASSLGGPENTEAFF.

This clone was picked up one time. The chain uses TRBV28 and TRBJ1-2; TRBD1 agrees at 8 bases. In germline, CDR1 is MDHEN, CDR2 SYDVKM. With V trimmed by 3 bases and J by 2 bases, 2 bases remained unmatched. This CDR3 has 14 amino acids. CDR3 sequence reads: CASSLHRGNYGYTF. CDR3 nucleotide sequence: TGTGCCAGCAGTTTGCACAGGGGGAACTATGGCTACACCTTC.

CDR3 amino acids: CATGVAGYQETQYF. The CDR3, as DNA: TGTGCCACCGGGGTAGCGGGGTACCAAGAGACCCAGTACTTC. This chain joins TRBV5-4 and TRBJ2-5; 8 bases map to TRBD2. J gave up 0 bases and V 9 bases, and 7 bases lay outside the gene matches. This CDR3 is 14 amino acids long. Germline lookup yields CDR1 SGHNT and CDR2 YYREEE (reference sequence).

This clone showed up just a few times. The chain recombines TRBV2 with TRBJ1-1; unclear D gene. CDR1 and CDR2 (germline): SNHLY, FYNNEI. The CDR3 spans 11 residues. The ends were cut back, 6 bases at V and 10 bases at J, with 12 bases in the middle. For the CDR3, the DNA is TGTGCCAGCAGGGAGGAGATGAGAGCTTTCTTT. As protein: CASREEMRAFF. Looking up the rest from reference TRBV2 and TRBJ1-1 gives the full variable domain: EPEVTQTPSHQVTQMGQEVILRCVPISNHLYFYWYRQILGQKVEFLVSFYNNEISEKSEIFDDQFSVERPDGSNFTLKIRSTKLEDSAMYFCASREEMRAFFGQGTRLTVV.

The V call is TRBV19, the J call TRBJ2-1; maybe TRBD1 (5 bases). The CDR3 extends over 14 amino acids. Germline-derived CDR1 and CDR2 are LNHDA and SQIVND (reference sequence). Trimming shortened V by 7 bases and J by 8 bases, and 18 bases separated the two germline ends. CDR3 in amino acids: CASTPSAGAYEQFF. CDR3 DNA sequence: TGTGCCAGTACCCCATCTGCTGGGGCCTATGAGCAGTTCTTC.

This clone has just one count. The chain is built from TRBV30 and TRBJ2-7; 8 bases match TRBD2. The CDR3 contains 12 residues. The germline gives CDR1 GTSNPN, CDR2 SVGIG (reference sequence). The ends lost 8 bases at V and 4 bases at J; junction bases unmatched: 7. The DNA of the CDR3 is TGTGCCCTAATCTCGGGGGGGTACGAGCAGTACTTC. Amino acid sequence: CALISGGYEQYF.

This chain links TRBV18 with TRBJ2-5; D is uncertain. The germline gives CDR1 KGHSH, CDR2 LQKENI. V was pared by 4 bases and J by 1 base, with 13 bases between. CDR3 size: 15 residues. The CDR3 loop reads CASSRGASLQETQYF. The CDR3 DNA is TGTGCCAGCTCACGAGGCGCCTCCCTCCAAGAGACCCAGTACTTC.

V usage is TRBV6-5 and J usage is TRBJ1-6; D not resolved. The length of the CDR3 is 16 residues. CDR1 and CDR2 (germline): MNHEY, SVGAGI. V was trimmed by 0 bases and J by 7 bases, leaving 13 bases between them. The CDR3 reads CASSYSADTTNSPLHF. CDR3 sequence (DNA): TGTGCCAGCAGTTACTCGGCAGACACGACGAATTCACCCCTCCACTTT.